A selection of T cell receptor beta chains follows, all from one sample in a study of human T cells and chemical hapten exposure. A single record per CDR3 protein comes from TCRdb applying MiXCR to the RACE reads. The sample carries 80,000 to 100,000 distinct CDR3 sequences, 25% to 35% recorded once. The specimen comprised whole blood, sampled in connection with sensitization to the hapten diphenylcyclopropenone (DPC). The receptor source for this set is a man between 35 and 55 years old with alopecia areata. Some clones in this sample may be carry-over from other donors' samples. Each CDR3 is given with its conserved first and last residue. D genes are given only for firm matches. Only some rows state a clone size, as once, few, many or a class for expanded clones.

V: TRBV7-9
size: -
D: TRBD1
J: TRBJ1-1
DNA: TGTGCCAGCAGCCCACTGGGGACAGGGGGCACTGAAGCTTTCTTT
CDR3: CASSPLGTGGTEAFF

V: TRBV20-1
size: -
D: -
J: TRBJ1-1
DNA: TGCAGTGCTAGACCTTTGGGACAAGGGAACACTGAAGCTTTCTTT
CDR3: CSARPLGQGNTEAFF

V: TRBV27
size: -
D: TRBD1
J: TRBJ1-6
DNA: TGTGCCAGCCGACCGATGACAGGGGGCGATTCACCCCTCCACTTT
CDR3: CASRPMTGGDSPLHF

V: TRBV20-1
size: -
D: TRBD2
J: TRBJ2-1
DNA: TGCAGTGCTAGAGACGAAGCGGGAGGGGGCCACAATGAGCAGTTCTTC
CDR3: CSARDEAGGGHNEQFF

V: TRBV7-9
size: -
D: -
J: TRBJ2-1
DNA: TGTGCCAGCAGCTTAGGAGCGATCCACAATGAGCAGTTCTTC
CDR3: CASSLGAIHNEQFF

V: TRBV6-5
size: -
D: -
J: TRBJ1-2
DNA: TGTGCCAGCAGTTACCTCTCCGGCCCTCTTGACTATGGCTACACCTTC
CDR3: CASSYLSGPLDYGYTF

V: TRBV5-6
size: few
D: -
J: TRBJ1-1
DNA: TGTGCCAGCAGCCTACCGGGACCGACATCTGAAGCTTTCTTT
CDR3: CASSLPGPTSEAFF

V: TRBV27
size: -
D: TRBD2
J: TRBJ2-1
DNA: TGTGCCAGCAGTTTAAGTTCCAGCGGGAGGGCACAGGAGTTCTTC
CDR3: CASSLSSSGRAQEFF

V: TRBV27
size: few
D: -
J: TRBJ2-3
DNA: TGTGCCAGCAGTTTCCAGGGGGATACGCAGTATTTT
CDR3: CASSFQGDTQYF

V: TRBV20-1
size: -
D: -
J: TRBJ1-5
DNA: TGCAGTGCCCTGGCACCGAATCAGCCCCAGCATTTT
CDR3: CSALAPNQPQHF

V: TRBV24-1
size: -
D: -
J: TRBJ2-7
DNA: TGTGCCACCAGTGCGGGGGGCCCGCGCCACGAGCAGTACTTC
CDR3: CATSAGGPRHEQYF

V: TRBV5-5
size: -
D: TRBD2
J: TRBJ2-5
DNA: TGTGCCAGCAGCGATGTAGGACTAGCGGGTTTACAAGAGACCCAGTACTTC
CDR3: CASSDVGLAGLQETQYF

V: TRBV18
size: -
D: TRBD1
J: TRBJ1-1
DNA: TGTGCCAGCTCAACCGACAGGGGAGGGACTGAAGCTTTCTTT
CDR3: CASSTDRGGTEAFF

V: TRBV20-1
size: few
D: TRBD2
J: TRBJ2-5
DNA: TGCAGTGCCAAATCGACTAGCCTGTACCAAGAGACCCAGTACTTC
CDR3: CSAKSTSLYQETQYF

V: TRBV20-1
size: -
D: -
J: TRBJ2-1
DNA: TGCAGTGCCCGGGCCGGGGGAGGCAATGAGCAGTTCTTC
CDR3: CSARAGGGNEQFF

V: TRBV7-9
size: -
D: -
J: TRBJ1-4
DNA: TGTGCCAGCAGCTTAGTGGGGGTTGAAAAACTGTTTTTT
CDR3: CASSLVGVEKLFF

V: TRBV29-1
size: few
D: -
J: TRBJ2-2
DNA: TGCAGCGTTGAAGTGGTAGACCTCCCGAACACCGGGGAGCTGTTTTTT
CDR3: CSVEVVDLPNTGELFF

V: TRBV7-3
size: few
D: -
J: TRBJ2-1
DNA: TGTGCCAGCAGCCAAAATCGACCAACTGAGCAGTTCTTC
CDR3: CASSQNRPTEQFF